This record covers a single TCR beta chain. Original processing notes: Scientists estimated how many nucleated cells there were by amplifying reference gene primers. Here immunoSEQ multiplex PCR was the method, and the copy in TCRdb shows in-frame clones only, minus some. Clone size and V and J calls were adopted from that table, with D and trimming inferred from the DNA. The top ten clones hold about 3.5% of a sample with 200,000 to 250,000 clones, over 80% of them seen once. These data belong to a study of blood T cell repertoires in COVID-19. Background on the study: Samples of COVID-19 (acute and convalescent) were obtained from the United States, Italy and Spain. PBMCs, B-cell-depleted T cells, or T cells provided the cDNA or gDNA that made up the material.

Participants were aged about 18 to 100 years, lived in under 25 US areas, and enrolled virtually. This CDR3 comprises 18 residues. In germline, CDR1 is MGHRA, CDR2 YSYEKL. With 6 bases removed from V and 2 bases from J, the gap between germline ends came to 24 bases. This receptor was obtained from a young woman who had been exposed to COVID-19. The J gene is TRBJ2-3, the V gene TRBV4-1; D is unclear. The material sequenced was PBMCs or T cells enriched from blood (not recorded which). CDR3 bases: TGCGCCAGCAGGGAAGACTCCAAACGGAGCTGGGTCACAGATACGCAGTATTTT. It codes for CASREDSKRSWVTDTQYF.